The source of this T cell receptor (beta chain) is a study of shared clonotypes between healthy human individuals. An even split of each subset's genomic DNA across several immunoSEQ plates was performed. Clones were sequenced by immunoSEQ multiplex PCR, and TCRdb holds only the in-frame ones, with some missing. The sample carries roughly 570,000 clones, 95% to 98% recorded once. Naive CD8 cells lacked CD45RO, underwent positive selection for CCR7 and left out terminally differentiated effector memory CD45RA+ cells. The V segment lost 0 bases and the J segment 7 bases; nucleotides outside the gene matches: 8. Germline V gives CDR1 SEHNR, CDR2 FQNEAQ (reference sequence). There are 15 residues in the CDR3.

Material: naive CD8+ T cells sorted from blood. This TCR was sampled from a man aged 25 to 40 in good health. This chain links TRBV7-9 with TRBJ2-7; TRBD1 matches 8 bases. This CDR3 is CASSLAGQGAKEQYF. The DNA of the CDR3 is TGTGCCAGCAGCTTAGCAGGGCAGGGGGCGAAGGAGCAGTACTTC.